These 30 T cell receptor beta chains share one sample of origin, sequenced in a study of blood T cell repertoires in COVID-19. Produced via immunoSEQ multiplex PCR; TCRdb's table is partial and in-frame only. The profile shows some 350,000 clones, 85% to 90% of them singletons. Sequencing input: peripheral blood. The receptor source for this set is a man aged 18 to 30 with active or convalescent COVID-19.

This sequence joins TRBV4-3 and TRBJ2-1; D unclear. CDR1 and CDR2 from the germline V gene are LGHNA and YSLEER. The CDR3 has 14 amino acids. The ends were cut back, 0 bases at V and 1 base at J, with 4 bases in the middle. The DNA of the CDR3 is TGCGCCAGCAGCCAAGAGCGTTCCTACAATGAGCAGTTCTTC. Amino acid sequence: CASSQERSYNEQFF.

In its sample, this clone was seen a few times. The gene calls are TRBV19 and TRBJ1-4; tentatively, D is TRBD1 (6 bases). This CDR3 is 15 amino acids long. Trimming pared 5 bases from V and 3 bases from J, leaving 13 bases between. Looked up from germline, CDR1 is LNHDA and CDR2 is SQIVND (reference sequence). The CDR3 region is CASSPVRTANEKLFF. The CDR3 region has the DNA TGTGCCAGTAGTCCCGTCAGGACAGCTAATGAAAAACTGTTTTTT.

The V and J genes are TRBV2 and TRBJ2-7; 8 bases map to TRBD2. The CDR3 consists of 16 residues. Germline CDR1 and CDR2: SNHLY and FYNNEI. The trim removed 4 bases at V and 2 bases at J, leaving 10 bases unmatched. This CDR3 reads CASSGALAERTYEQYF. The DNA of the CDR3 is TGTGCCAGCAGTGGAGCACTAGCGGAGAGAACCTACGAGCAGTACTTC.

The rearrangement uses TRBV18 and TRBJ1-6; D remains ambiguous. CDR1 KGHSH and CDR2 LQKENI come from the germline V gene. V shed 4 bases and J shed 6 bases, with 10 bases lying between them. CDR3 size: 14 residues. DNA for the CDR3: TGTGCCAGCTCACTCGATAGCAGTAATTCACCCCTCCACTTT. It encodes CASSLDSSNSPLHF.

This CDR3 reads CSDTGTGGHLGYTF. For the CDR3, the DNA is TGCAGCGACACCGGGACAGGGGGGCATCTTGGCTACACCTTC. The chain joins TRBV29-1 to TRBJ1-2; 11 bases align to TRBD1. Germline CDR1 is SQVTM and CDR2 is ANQGSEA. The CDR3 is made up of 14 amino acids. J gave up 7 bases and V 7 bases, and 11 bases lay outside the gene matches.

The genes are TRBV14 and TRBJ2-3, with 7 bases lining up with TRBD2. The CDR3 has 14 residues. J was trimmed by 2 bases and V by 4 bases; bases with no gene match: 3. Germline CDR1 is SGHDN and CDR2 is FVKESK. The CDR3 is CASSPREVTDTQYF. The CDR3 DNA sequence: TGTGCCAGCAGCCCCCGGGAGGTCACAGATACGCAGTATTTT.

The J gene is TRBJ2-1, the V gene TRBV4-3; 10 nucleotides line up with TRBD2. Germline lookup yields CDR1 LGHNA and CDR2 YSLEER. V was clipped by 0 bases and J by 4 bases; unmatched bases: 12. The CDR3 runs to 19 residues. The CDR3 nucleotides are TGCGCCAGCAGCCAAGAAATCGGCCTCAGCGGGAGGGCTTACAATGAGCAGTTCTTC. Its translation is CASSQEIGLSGRAYNEQFF.

The chain couples TRBV15 to TRBJ1-6; 10 nucleotides agree with TRBD1. Germline-derived CDR1 and CDR2 are LNHNV and YYDKDF (reference sequence). The CDR3 is 17 amino acids. The ends lost 3 bases at V and 8 bases at J; junction bases unmatched: 10. The CDR3: CATSRGRTGTGDSPLHF. For the CDR3, the DNA is TGTGCCACCAGCAGGGGAAGGACCGGGACAGGGGATTCACCCCTCCACTTT. The full variable domain, in which reference TRBV15 and TRBJ1-6 provide the parts outside the CDR3, is DAMVIQNPRYQVTQFGKPVTLSCSQTLNHNVMYWYQQKSSQAPKLLFHYYDKDFNNEADTPDNFQSRRPNTSFCFLDIRSPGLGDTAMYLCATSRGRTGTGDSPLHFGNGTRLTVT.

The gene calls are TRBV5-1 and TRBJ2-5; 7 bases match TRBD1. The CDR3 is made up of 15 amino acids. V trimming: 4 bases; J trimming: 4 bases; junction bases outside the gene matches: 10. The germline V gene has CDR1 SGHRS and CDR2 YFSETQ. The CDR3: CASSRDSSPRETQYF. The DNA for the CDR3 is TGCGCCAGCAGCCGGGACAGCTCTCCTCGAGAGACCCAGTACTTC.

The rearrangement joins TRBV2 to TRBJ2-5, with D hard to call. This CDR3 has 13 amino acids. Trimming pared 5 bases from V and 6 bases from J, leaving 13 bases between. Germline values: CDR1 SNHLY, CDR2 FYNNEI. CDR3 sequence (DNA): TGTGCCAGCAGTAACCTACCTGGTCAGACCCAGTACTTC. This encodes CASSNLPGQTQYF.

V gene TRBV7-9 combines with J gene TRBJ2-7; 7 nucleotides align to TRBD2. V was pared by 7 bases and J by 7 bases, with 7 bases of the junction left unmatched. This CDR3 region has 12 residues. Germline CDR1 and CDR2: SEHNR and FQNEAQ (reference sequence). This chain's CDR3 is CASTYLGGEQYF. CDR3 nucleotides: TGTGCCAGCACCTACCTGGGGGGGGAGCAGTACTTC.

The chain employs TRBV4-1 and TRBJ2-2; D is perhaps TRBD2 (5 bases). Between the trimmed V and J ends, which lost 1 base and 1 base, there was a span of 7 bases. The germline V gene encodes CDR1 MGHRA and CDR2 YSYEKL. The length of the CDR3 is 15 residues. CDR3 in DNA: TGCGCCAGCAGCCAAGTACGGGGGAACACCGGGGAGCTGTTTTTT. It specifies CASSQVRGNTGELFF.

Of note for this clone: At one end the junction does not follow the germline gene, possibly because of a read error. The chain recombines TRBV29-1 with TRBJ2-3; 7 nucleotides match TRBD1. Germline values: CDR1 SQVTM, CDR2 ANQGSEA. The CDR3 totals 15 residues. The CDR3 protein is CNPMGDRVNTDTQYF. CDR3 nucleotides: TGCAACCCGATGGGAGACAGGGTAAATACAGACACGCAGTATTTT.

This chain joins TRBV29-1 and TRBJ2-7; maybe TRBD2 (6 bases). The V and J ends lost 6 bases and 3 bases respectively, with 21 bases between them. CDR3 length: 15 amino acids. In germline, CDR1 is SQVTM, CDR2 ANQGSEA. This CDR3 reads CSVGGLSTRIYEQYF. CDR3 sequence (DNA): TGCAGCGTCGGGGGACTTTCCACCCGCATCTACGAGCAGTACTTC.

This clone was counted once. The rearrangement uses TRBV9 and TRBJ1-1; D is unresolved. Germline V gene lookup returns CDR1 SGDLS and CDR2 YYNGEE. CDR3 length equals 13 residues. V shed 4 bases and J shed 5 bases, with 12 bases lying between them. The CDR3 here is CASSPGGLTEAFF. The CDR3 DNA follows: TGTGCCAGCAGCCCTGGTGGACTGACTGAAGCTTTCTTT.

The CDR3 sequence: CASSLEGQEYQPQHF. The CDR3 nucleotides are TGTGCCAGCAGCTTAGAGGGACAGGAGTATCAGCCCCAGCATTTT. The chain has TRBV9 and TRBJ1-5; 8 bases fit TRBD1. Trimming at V came to 4 bases and at J to 5 bases, leaving 8 bases not matched to a gene. The CDR3 runs to 15 residues. Per germline, CDR1 SGDLS and CDR2 YYNGEE.

V is TRBV24-1 and J is TRBJ1-2; D is perhaps TRBD1 (6 bases). With 3 bases removed from V and 10 bases from J, the gap between germline ends came to 14 bases. Germline CDR1 is KGHDR and CDR2 is SFDVKD. There are 13 residues in the CDR3. The CDR3 region has the DNA TGTGCCACCAGTGATCACCAGGACAGTACCTACACCTTC. This codes for CATSDHQDSTYTF.

This chain joins TRBV7-2 and TRBJ1-1, with 7 bases that match TRBD1. V was pared by 2 bases and J by 4 bases, with 7 bases of the junction left unmatched. This CDR3 has 15 residues. From germline, CDR1 is SGHTA and CDR2 FQGNSA. CDR3 in DNA: TGTGCCAGCAGCTTAATGTCGGCAGGGGGCACTGAAGCTTTCTTT. It specifies CASSLMSAGGTEAFF.

This sequence joins TRBV12-3 or TRBV12-4 and TRBJ2-7, with a weak D call TRBD2 (5 bases). The CDR3 is made up of 13 amino acids. Trimming took 6 bases from V and 3 from J, leaving 12 bases between them. This CDR3 reads CASSRGNLYEQYF. For the CDR3, the DNA is TGTGCCAGCAGCCGGGGAAACCTCTACGAGCAGTACTTC.

In its sample, this clone was seen a few times. J is TRBJ1-1 and V is TRBV4-1, with 9 nucleotides matching TRBD1. The CDR3 covers 14 residues. Trimming at V came to 8 bases and at J to 4 bases, leaving 8 bases not matched to a gene. In germline, CDR1 is MGHRA, CDR2 YSYEKL. The CDR3 bases are TGCGCCAGCCGTACAGGGGGCTGGGGCACTGAAGCTTTCTTT. It translates to CASRTGGWGTEAFF.

This clone was observed a single time. This sequence joins TRBV5-1 and TRBJ1-6; weak D call: TRBD1 (5 bases). V dropped 2 bases and J dropped 3 bases, with 6 bases sitting between them. Germline CDR1 is SGHRS and CDR2 is YFSETQ. CDR3 length: 14 amino acids. CDR3 protein: CASSLDSYNSPLHF. As DNA, the CDR3 is TGCGCCAGCAGCTTAGACAGCTATAATTCACCCCTCCACTTT. The full variable domain, its missing parts supplied by reference TRBV5-1 and TRBJ1-6, is KAGVTQTPRYLIKTRGQQVTLSCSPISGHRSVSWYQQTPGQGLQFLFEYFSETQRNKGNFPGRFSGRQFSNSRSEMNVSTLELGDSALYLCASSLDSYNSPLHFGNGTRLTVT.

This sequence joins TRBV28 and TRBJ1-3; 8 nucleotides align to TRBD1. The germline V gene has CDR1 MDHEN and CDR2 SYDVKM. The trim removed 6 bases at V and 4 bases at J, leaving 5 bases unmatched. This CDR3 contains 14 residues. For the CDR3, the DNA is TGTGCCAGCAGCCCAGGGGGCTACGGAAACACCATATATTTT. Amino acid sequence: CASSPGGYGNTIYF.

The chain recombines TRBV9 with TRBJ2-5; 14 bases map to TRBD2. Germline lookup yields CDR1 SGDLS and CDR2 YYNGEE. V shed 5 bases and J 5 bases; nucleotides not matched to a gene: 8. CDR3 length equals 16 residues. In DNA, the CDR3 is TGTGCCAGCAGTGGACTAGCGGGAGGCCCAGGGGAGACCCAGTACTTC. Encoded protein: CASSGLAGGPGETQYF.

The V and J genes are TRBV7-6 and TRBJ1-6; D is uncertain. Germline assignment: CDR1 SGHVS and CDR2 FNYEAQ. V dropped 0 bases and J dropped 0 bases, with 9 bases sitting between them. This CDR3 has 17 residues. The CDR3 nucleotides read TGTGCCAGCAGCTTAGCGCGGGGTAGCTCCTATAATTCACCCCTCCACTTT. This encodes CASSLARGSSYNSPLHF.

This rearrangement joins TRBV2 to TRBJ1-3, with TRBD1 matching 7 bases. Trimming cost V 6 bases and J 3 bases; bases outside gene matches: 11. CDR3 length: 16 amino acids. In germline, CDR1 is SNHLY, CDR2 FYNNEI. The CDR3 DNA follows: TGTGCCAGCAGGGAAACGACAGGGAGCCTTGGAAACACCATATATTTT. It translates to CASRETTGSLGNTIYF.

The chain recombines TRBV24-1 with TRBJ1-2; no clear D. Germline V CDR1 and CDR2: KGHDR, SFDVKD. This CDR3 has 13 residues. V was clipped by 4 bases and J by 0 bases, with 5 bases between them. The CDR3 loop is CATSDRSNYGYTF. The CDR3 nucleotides are TGTGCCACCAGTGACAGGTCTAACTATGGCTACACCTTC.

The rearrangement uses TRBV27 and TRBJ2-3; no definite D call. Per germline, CDR1 MNHEY and CDR2 SMNVEV (reference sequence). The length of the CDR3 is 13 residues. V dropped 6 bases and J dropped 5 bases, with 12 bases sitting between them. The CDR3 bases are TGTGCCAGCAGGATTCTCCCGAGAGATACGCAGTATTTT. Translated: CASRILPRDTQYF.

Regarding this clone: Other DNA sequences in the sample encode the same CDR3. This chain connects TRBV6-5 to TRBJ1-1; 10 bases match TRBD1. The junction had 2 bases not matched to a gene; V was cut back by 6 bases and J by 4 bases. Germline values: CDR1 MNHEY, CDR2 SVGAGI. CDR3 length: 13 residues. The CDR3 DNA reads as TGTGCCAGCAGCCGACAGGGGGCCACTGAAGCTTTCTTT. Protein product: CASSRQGATEAFF.

This chain joins TRBV25-1 and TRBJ1-1, with D hard to call. Germline assignment: CDR1 MGHDK and CDR2 SYGVNS. V was cut by 2 bases and J by 6 bases, with 16 bases left in between. This CDR3 is 15 amino acids long. In nucleotides, the CDR3 is TGTGCCAGCAGTGAACGTATCGGCGGGTTGGCTGAAGCTTTCTTT. Protein product: CASSERIGGLAEAFF.

The chain recombines TRBV3-1 (or the pseudogene TRBV3-2) with TRBJ1-5; unclear D gene. V lost 2 bases to trimming and J lost 0 bases, with 5 bases between them. The CDR3 is 14 residues long. The germline CDR1 and CDR2 sequences are LGHDT and YNNKEL (reference sequence). This CDR3 reads CASSQFISNQPQHF. The CDR3 coding sequence is TGTGCCAGCAGCCAATTTATTAGCAATCAGCCCCAGCATTTT.